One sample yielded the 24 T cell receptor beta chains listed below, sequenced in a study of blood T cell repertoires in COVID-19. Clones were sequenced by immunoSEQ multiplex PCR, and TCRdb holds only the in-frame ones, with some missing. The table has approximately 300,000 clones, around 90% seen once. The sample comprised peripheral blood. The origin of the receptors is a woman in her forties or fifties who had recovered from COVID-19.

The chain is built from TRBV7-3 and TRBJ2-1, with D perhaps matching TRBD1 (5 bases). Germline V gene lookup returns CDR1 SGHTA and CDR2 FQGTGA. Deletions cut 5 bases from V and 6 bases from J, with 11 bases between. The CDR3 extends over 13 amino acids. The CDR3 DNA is TGTGCCAGCAGCCTCTCCCAGGGCAATGAGCAGTTCTTC. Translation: CASSLSQGNEQFF.

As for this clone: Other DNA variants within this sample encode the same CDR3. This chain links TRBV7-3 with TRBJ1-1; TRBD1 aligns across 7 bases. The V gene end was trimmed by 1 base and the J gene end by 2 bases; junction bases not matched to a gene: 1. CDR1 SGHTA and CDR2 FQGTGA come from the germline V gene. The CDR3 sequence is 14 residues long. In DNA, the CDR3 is TGTGCCAGCAGCTTAAACAGGGGTAACACTGAAGCTTTCTTT. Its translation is CASSLNRGNTEAFF.

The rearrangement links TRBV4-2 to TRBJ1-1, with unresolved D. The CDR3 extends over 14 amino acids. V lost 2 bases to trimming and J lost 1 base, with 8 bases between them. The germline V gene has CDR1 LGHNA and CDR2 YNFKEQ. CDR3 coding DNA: TGTGCCAGCAGCCAAACGGGAGCGAACACTGAAGCTTTCTTT. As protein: CASSQTGANTEAFF.

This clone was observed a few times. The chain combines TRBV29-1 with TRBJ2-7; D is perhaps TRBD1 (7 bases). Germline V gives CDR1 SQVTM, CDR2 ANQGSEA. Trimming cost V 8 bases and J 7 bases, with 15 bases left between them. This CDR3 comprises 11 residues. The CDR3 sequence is CSSRDSGEQYF. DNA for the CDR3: TGCAGCTCCCGGGACAGCGGGGAGCAGTACTTC.

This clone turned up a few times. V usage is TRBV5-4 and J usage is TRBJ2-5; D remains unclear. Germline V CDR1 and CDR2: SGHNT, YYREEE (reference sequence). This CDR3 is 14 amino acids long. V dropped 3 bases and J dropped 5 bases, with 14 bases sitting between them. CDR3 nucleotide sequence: TGTGCCAGCAGCTATGGGCTGACCAGGGAGACCCAGTACTTC. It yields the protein CASSYGLTRETQYF.

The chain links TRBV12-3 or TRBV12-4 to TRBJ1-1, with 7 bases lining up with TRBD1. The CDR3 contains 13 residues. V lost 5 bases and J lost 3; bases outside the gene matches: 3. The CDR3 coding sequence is TGTGCCAGCAGTCAACAGGGGTACACTGAAGCTTTCTTT. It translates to CASSQQGYTEAFF.

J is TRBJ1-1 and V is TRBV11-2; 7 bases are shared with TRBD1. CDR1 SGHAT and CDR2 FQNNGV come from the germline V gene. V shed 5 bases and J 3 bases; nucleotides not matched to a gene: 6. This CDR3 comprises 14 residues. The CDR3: CASSARDSYTEAFF. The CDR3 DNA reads TGTGCCAGCAGCGCTCGGGACAGTTACACTGAAGCTTTCTTT.

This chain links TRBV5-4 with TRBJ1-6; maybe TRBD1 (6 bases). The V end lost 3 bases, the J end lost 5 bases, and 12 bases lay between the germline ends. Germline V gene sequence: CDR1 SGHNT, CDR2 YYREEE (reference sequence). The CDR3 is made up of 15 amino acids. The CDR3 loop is CASSSGTPDNSPLHF. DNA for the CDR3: TGTGCCAGCAGCTCCGGGACACCTGATAATTCACCCCTCCACTTT.

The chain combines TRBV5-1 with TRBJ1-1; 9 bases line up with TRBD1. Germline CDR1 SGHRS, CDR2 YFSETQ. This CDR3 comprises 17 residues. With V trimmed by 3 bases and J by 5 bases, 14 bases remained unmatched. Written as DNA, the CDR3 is TGCGCCAGCAGCTATATACTAACAGGGGGCGCGGATACTGAAGCTTTCTTT. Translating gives CASSYILTGGADTEAFF.

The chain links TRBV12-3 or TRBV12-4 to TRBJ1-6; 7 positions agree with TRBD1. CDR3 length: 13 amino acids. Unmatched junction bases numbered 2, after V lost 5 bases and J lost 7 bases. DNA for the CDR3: TGTGCCAGCAGTGCAGGGGGGAATTCACCCCTCCACTTT. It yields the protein CASSAGGNSPLHF.

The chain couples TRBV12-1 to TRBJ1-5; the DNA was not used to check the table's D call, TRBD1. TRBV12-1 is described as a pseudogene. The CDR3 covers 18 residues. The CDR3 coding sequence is TGTGCCAGCAGCTTTGGGGGACAGGGGAAGGTTAGCAATCAGCCCCAGCATTTT. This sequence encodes CASSFGGQGKVSNQPQHF.

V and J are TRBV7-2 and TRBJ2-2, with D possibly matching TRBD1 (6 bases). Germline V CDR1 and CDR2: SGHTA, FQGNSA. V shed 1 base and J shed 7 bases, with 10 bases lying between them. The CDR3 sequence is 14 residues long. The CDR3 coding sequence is TGTGCCAGCAGCTTAGGCCAGGGGAACGGGGAGCTGTTTTTT. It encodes CASSLGQGNGELFF.

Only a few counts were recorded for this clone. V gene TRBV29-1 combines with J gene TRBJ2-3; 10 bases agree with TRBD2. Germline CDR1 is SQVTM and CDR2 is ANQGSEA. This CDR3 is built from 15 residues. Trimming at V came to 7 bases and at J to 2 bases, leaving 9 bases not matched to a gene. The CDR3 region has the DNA TGCAGCGCCCCCCCCCTAGCGGGAGTCACAGATACGCAGTATTTT. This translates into CSAPPLAGVTDTQYF.

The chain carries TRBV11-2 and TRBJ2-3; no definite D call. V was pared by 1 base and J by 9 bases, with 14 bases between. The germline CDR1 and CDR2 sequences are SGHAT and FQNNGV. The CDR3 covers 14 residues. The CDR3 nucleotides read TGTGCCAGCAGCTTAGCACAAACCCCATGGACGCAGTATTTT. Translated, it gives CASSLAQTPWTQYF.

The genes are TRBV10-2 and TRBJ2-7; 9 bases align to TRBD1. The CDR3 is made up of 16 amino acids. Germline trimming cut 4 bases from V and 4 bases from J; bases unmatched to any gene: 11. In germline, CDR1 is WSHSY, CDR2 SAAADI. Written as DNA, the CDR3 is TGCGCCAGCAGTGTAGTATCTGGGACAGGGAAATACGAGCAGTACTTC. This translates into CASSVVSGTGKYEQYF.

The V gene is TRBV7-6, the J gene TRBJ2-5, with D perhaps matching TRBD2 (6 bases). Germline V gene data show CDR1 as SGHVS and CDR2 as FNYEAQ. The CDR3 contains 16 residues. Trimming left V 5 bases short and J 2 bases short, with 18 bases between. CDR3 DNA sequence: TGTGCCAGCAGCCGATACCCCGGGAGCCTTCAAGAGACCCAGTACTTC. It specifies CASSRYPGSLQETQYF.

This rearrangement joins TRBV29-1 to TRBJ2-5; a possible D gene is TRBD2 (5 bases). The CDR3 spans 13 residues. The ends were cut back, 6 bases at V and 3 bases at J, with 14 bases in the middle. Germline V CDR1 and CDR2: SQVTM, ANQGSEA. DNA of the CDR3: TGCAGCGTCGTGGAGGTCCAAAAAGAGACCCAGTACTTC. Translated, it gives CSVVEVQKETQYF.

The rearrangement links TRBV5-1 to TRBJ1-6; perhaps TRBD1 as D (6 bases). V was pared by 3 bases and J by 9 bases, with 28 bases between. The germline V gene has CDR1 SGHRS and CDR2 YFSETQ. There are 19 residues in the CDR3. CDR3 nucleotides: TGCGCCAGCAGCTCCGCGACCCGGGGGGCATTCCCAAACCTTTCACCCCTCCACTTT. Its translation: CASSSATRGAFPNLSPLHF.

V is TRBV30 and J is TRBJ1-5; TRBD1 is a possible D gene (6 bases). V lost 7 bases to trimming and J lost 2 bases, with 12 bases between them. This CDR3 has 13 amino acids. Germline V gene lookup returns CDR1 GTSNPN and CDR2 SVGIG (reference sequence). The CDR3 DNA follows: TGTGCCTTGACAGGTTCGGGCAATCAGCCCCAGCATTTT. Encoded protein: CALTGSGNQPQHF.

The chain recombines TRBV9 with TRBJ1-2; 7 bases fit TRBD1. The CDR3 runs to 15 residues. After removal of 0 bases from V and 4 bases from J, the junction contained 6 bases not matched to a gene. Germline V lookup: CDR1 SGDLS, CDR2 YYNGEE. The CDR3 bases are TGTGCCAGCAGCGTAGACAGGGGTCCCTCCTATGGCTACACCTTC. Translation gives CASSVDRGPSYGYTF. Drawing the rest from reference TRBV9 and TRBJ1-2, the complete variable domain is DSGVTQTPKHLITATGQRVTLRCSPRSGDLSVYWYQQSLDQGLQFLIQYYNGEERAKGNILERFSAQQFPDLHSELNLSSLELGDSALYFCASSVDRGPSYGYTFGSGTRLTVV.

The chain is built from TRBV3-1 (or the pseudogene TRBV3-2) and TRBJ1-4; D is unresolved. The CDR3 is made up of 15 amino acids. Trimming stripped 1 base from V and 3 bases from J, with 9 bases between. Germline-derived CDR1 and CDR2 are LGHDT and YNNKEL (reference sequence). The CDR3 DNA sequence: TGTGCCAGCAGCCAAGCCCAGAGGGCTAATGAAAAACTGTTTTTT. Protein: CASSQAQRANEKLFF.

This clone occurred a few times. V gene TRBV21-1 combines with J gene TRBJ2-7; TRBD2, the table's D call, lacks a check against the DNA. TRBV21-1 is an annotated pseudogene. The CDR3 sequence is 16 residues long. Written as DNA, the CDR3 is TGTGCCAGCAGCAAAGACGGGGGGCGTGGTTGCTACGAGCAGTACTTC. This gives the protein CASSKDGGRGCYEQYF.

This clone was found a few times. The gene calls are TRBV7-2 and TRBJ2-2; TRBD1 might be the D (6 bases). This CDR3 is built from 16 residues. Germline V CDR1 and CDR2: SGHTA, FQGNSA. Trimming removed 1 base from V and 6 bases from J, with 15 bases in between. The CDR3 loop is CASSLVSQGIPGELFF. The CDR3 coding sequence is TGTGCCAGCAGCTTAGTATCACAGGGAATCCCCGGGGAGCTGTTTTTT.

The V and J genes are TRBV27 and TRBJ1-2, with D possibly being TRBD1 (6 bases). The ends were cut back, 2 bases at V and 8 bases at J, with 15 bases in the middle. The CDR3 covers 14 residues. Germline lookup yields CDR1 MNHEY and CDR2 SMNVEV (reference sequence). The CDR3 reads CASSLVGGAGGYTF. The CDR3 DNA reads TGTGCCAGCAGTTTAGTTGGGGGGGCGGGGGGCTACACCTTC.